The next 12 T cell receptor beta chains were all read from a single sample in a study of blood T cells in healthy people across ages. Alongside a J-beta primer mix, a sample-barcoded 5' primer served in a second PCR lasting 7 to 11 cycles. Via MiXCR, TCRdb re-called the 5' RACE reads, giving one row per CDR3 protein. The data show 750,000 to 950,000 distinct CDR3 sequences, roughly 24% seen once. The same data also went into a second study, on T cells of mothers and their children.

Source material: blood. These receptor sequences come from a boy aged 10-17 years in good health.

V usage is TRBV4-2 and J usage is TRBJ2-1; maybe TRBD2 (6 bases). The CDR3 is 15 amino acids. Trimming took 0 bases from V and 2 from J, leaving 8 bases between them. CDR1 is LGHNA, CDR2 YNFKEQ, per germline. Here the CDR3 reads CASSQETRTYNEQFF. CDR3 sequence (DNA): TGTGCCAGCAGCCAAGAGACTAGAACCTACAATGAGCAGTTCTTC.

The chain carries TRBV29-1 and TRBJ1-2; TRBD1 aligns across 7 bases. CDR3 length: 12 residues. After removal of 3 bases from V and 8 bases from J, the junction contained 6 bases not matched to a gene. Germline values: CDR1 SQVTM, CDR2 ANQGSEA. CDR3 DNA: TGCAGCGTTGACCAACAGGGGAACGGCTACACCTTC. Amino acid sequence: CSVDQQGNGYTF.

In this sample, this clonotype turned up a few times. CDR3 in amino acids: CASSVAPIHNEQFF. For the CDR3, the DNA is TGTGCCAGCAGCGTAGCCCCGATCCACAATGAGCAGTTCTTC. The V gene is TRBV9, the J gene TRBJ2-1, with D hard to call. Trimming stripped 0 bases from V and 5 bases from J, with 9 bases between. This CDR3 has 14 amino acids. In germline, CDR1 is SGDLS, CDR2 YYNGEE.

The CDR3 loop is CASSQSPATDTQYF. As DNA, the CDR3 is TGTGCCAGCAGCCAGTCCCCGGCCACAGATACGCAGTATTTT. This chain joins TRBV3-1 and TRBJ2-3, with D unresolved. Trimming took 3 bases from V and 2 from J, leaving 9 bases between them. The CDR3 has 14 residues. Germline CDR1 reads LGHDT; CDR2 reads YNNKEL (reference sequence).

The J gene is TRBJ1-5, the V gene TRBV9; D is unresolved. Germline CDR1 SGDLS, CDR2 YYNGEE. This CDR3 has 14 amino acids. Deletions cut 3 bases from V and 0 bases from J, with 7 bases between. The DNA of the CDR3 is TGTGCCAGCAGCGCGCAGGCTAGCAATCAGCCCCAGCATTTT. Amino acid sequence: CASSAQASNQPQHF.

This clonotype was counted a few times. The chain has TRBV5-1 and TRBJ2-1; TRBD1 agrees at 10 bases. Germline trimming cut 3 bases from V and 2 bases from J; bases unmatched to any gene: 2. Germline CDR1 is SGHRS and CDR2 is YFSETQ. This CDR3 contains 15 residues. The CDR3 reads CASSWGQGPYNEQFF. The DNA of the CDR3 is TGCGCCAGCAGCTGGGGACAGGGGCCCTACAATGAGCAGTTCTTC.

This sequence joins TRBV20-1 and TRBJ1-2; D remains ambiguous. Between the trimmed V and J ends, which lost 3 bases and 2 bases, there was a span of 19 bases. The CDR3 has 16 amino acids. Germline V CDR1 and CDR2: DFQATT, SNEGSKA (reference sequence). The CDR3 DNA reads as TGCAGTGCTAGCAATACTAACCGGGCGATAAACTATGGCTACACCTTC. Its protein is CSASNTNRAINYGYTF.

This clonotype was observed a handful of times. V and J are TRBV18 and TRBJ2-3; 9 bases match TRBD1. CDR1 is KGHSH and CDR2 is LQKENI in the germline V gene. The CDR3 length is 16 residues. The junction had 7 bases not matched to a gene; V was cut back by 5 bases and J by 1 base. The CDR3: CASSKQQGARTDTQYF. The CDR3, as DNA: TGTGCCAGCTCAAAACAACAGGGGGCTCGCACAGATACGCAGTATTTT.

The CDR3 DNA reads TGTGCCAGCACCCGGACAGGGGATGAAGCTTTCTTT. It yields the protein CASTRTGDEAFF. The genes are TRBV6-5 and TRBJ1-1; 9 nucleotides line up with TRBD1. The CDR3 has 12 residues. CDR1 and CDR2 from the germline V gene are MNHEY and SVGAGI. The junction had 4 bases not matched to a gene; V was cut back by 7 bases and J by 7 bases.

The CDR3 reads CASSASYMTGVYGYTF. Written as DNA, the CDR3 is TGTGCCAGCAGCGCCAGTTATATGACAGGGGTCTATGGCTACACCTTC. This chain uses TRBV9 with TRBJ1-2; 8 positions match TRBD1. Germline CDR1 and CDR2: SGDLS and YYNGEE. The trim removed 3 bases at V and 4 bases at J, leaving 11 bases unmatched. The CDR3 loop spans 16 amino acids.

The table lists this clonotype with a few counts. The chain recombines TRBV2 with TRBJ2-5; the match to TRBD1 covers 7 bases. The CDR3 runs to 13 residues. Germline CDR1 SNHLY, CDR2 FYNNEI. Trimming took 6 bases from V and 3 from J; bases not matched to a gene: 4. In nucleotides, the CDR3 is TGTGCCAGCAGGGGGACAGAAAAAGAGACCCAGTACTTC. It codes for CASRGTEKETQYF. Using reference TRBV2 and TRBJ2-5 for the parts outside the CDR3, the full variable domain is EPEVTQTPSHQVTQMGQEVILRCVPISNHLYFYWYRQILGQKVEFLVSFYNNEISEKSEIFDDQFSVERPDGSNFTLKIRSTKLEDSAMYFCASRGTEKETQYFGPGTRLLVL.

The chain uses TRBV6-6 and TRBJ2-3, with TRBD2 matching 8 bases. Per the germline V gene, CDR1 is MNHNY and CDR2 is SVGAGI (reference sequence). Germline trimming cut 11 bases from V and 0 bases from J; bases unmatched to any gene: 10. This CDR3 contains 15 residues. DNA for the CDR3: TGTGCCGGCGCCGGGCGGGGGGCTAGCACAGATACGCAGTATTTT. Translation: CAGAGRGASTDTQYF.